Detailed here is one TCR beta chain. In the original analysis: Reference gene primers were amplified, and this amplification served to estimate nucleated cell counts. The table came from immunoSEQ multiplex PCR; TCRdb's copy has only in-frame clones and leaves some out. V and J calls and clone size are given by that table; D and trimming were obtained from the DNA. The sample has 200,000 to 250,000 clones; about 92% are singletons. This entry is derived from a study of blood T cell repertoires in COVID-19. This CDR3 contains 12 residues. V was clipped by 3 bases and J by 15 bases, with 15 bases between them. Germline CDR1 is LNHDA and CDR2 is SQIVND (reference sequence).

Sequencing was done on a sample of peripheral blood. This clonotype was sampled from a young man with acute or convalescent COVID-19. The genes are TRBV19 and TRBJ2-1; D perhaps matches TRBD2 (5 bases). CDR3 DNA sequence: TGTGCCAGTAGTATCGGTATTCGGCGGGTGTTCTTC. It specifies CASSIGIRRVFF.